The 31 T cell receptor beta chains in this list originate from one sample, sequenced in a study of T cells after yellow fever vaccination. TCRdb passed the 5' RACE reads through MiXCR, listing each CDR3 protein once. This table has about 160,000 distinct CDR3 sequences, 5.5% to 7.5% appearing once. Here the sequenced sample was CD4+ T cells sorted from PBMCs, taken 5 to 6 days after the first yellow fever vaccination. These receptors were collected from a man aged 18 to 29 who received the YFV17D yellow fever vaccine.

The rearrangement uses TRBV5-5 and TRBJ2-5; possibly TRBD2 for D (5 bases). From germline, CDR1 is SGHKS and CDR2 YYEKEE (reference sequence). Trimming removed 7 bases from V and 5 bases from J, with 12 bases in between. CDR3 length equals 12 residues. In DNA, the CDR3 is TGTGCCAGCGGGAGTGGGGAGGAGACCCAGTACTTC. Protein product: CASGSGEETQYF.

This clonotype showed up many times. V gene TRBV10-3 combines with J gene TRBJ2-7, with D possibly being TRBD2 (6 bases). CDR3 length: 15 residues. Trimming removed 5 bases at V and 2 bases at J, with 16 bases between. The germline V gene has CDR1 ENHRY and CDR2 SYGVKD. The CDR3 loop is CAISPTTRQTYEQYF. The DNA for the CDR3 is TGTGCCATCAGTCCCACGACTAGACAGACCTACGAGCAGTACTTC.

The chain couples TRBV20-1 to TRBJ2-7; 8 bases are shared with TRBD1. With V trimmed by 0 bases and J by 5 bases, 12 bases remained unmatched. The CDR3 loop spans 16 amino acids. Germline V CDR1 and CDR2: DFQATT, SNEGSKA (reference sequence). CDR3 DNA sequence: TGCAGTGCTAGAGATCAATTAAGGGACAGGCTACACGAGCAGTACTTC. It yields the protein CSARDQLRDRLHEQYF.

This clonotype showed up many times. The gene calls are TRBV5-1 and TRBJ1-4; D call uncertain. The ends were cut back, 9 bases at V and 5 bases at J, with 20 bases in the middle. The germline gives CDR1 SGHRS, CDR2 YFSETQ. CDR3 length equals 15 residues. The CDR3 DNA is TGCGCCACCCGGGCTGGCGGCCTCAACAATGAAAAACTGTTTTTT. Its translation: CATRAGGLNNEKLFF. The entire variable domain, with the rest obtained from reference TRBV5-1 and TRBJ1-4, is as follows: KAGVTQTPRYLIKTRGQQVTLSCSPISGHRSVSWYQQTPGQGLQFLFEYFSETQRNKGNFPGRFSGRQFSNSRSEMNVSTLELGDSALYLCATRAGGLNNEKLFFGSGTQLSVL.

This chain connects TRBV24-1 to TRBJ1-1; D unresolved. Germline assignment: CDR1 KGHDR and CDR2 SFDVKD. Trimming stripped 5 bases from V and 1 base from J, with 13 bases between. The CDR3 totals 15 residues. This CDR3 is CATSVVVPGNTEAFF. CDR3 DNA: TGTGCCACCAGTGTCGTCGTGCCAGGGAACACTGAAGCTTTCTTT.

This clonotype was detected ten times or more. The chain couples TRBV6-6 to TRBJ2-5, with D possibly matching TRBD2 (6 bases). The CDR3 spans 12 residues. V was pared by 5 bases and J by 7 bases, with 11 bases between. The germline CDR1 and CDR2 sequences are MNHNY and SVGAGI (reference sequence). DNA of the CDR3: TGTGCCAGCAGTCAGGAGGGAGGGACCCAGTACTTC. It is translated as CASSQEGGTQYF.

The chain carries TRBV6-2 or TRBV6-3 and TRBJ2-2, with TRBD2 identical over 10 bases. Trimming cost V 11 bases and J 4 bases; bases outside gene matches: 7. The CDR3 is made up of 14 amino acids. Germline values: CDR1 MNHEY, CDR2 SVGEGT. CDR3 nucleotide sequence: TGTGCCTGCGGGACTAGCGCAATCACCGGGGAGCTGTTTTTT. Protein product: CACGTSAITGELFF.

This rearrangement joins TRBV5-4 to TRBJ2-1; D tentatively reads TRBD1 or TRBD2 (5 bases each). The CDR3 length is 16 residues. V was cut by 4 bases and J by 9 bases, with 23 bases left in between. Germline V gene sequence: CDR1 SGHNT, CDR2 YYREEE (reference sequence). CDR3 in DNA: TGTGCCAGCAGCCCCCGGGGCAGGGTGGAAGGGCTTGAGCAGTTCTTC. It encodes CASSPRGRVEGLEQFF. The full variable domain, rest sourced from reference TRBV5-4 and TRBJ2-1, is ETGVTQSPTHLIKTRGQQVTLRCSSQSGHNTVSWYQQALGQGPQFIFQYYREEENGRGNFPPRFSGLQFPNYSSELNVNALELDDSALYLCASSPRGRVEGLEQFFGPGTRLTVL.

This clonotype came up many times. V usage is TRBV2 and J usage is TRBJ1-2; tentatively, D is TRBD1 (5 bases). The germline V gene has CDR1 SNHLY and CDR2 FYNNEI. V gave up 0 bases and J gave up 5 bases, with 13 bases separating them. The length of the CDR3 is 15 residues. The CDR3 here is CASSEAPGPVYGYTF. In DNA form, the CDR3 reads TGTGCCAGCAGTGAAGCGCCAGGGCCCGTTTATGGCTACACCTTC.

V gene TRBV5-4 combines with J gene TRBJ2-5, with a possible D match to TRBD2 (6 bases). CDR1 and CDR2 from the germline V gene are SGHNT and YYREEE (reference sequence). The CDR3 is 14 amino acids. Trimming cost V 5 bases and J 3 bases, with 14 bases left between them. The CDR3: CASSSGTQEETQYF. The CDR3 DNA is TGTGCCAGCAGTTCCGGGACTCAGGAAGAGACCCAGTACTTC.

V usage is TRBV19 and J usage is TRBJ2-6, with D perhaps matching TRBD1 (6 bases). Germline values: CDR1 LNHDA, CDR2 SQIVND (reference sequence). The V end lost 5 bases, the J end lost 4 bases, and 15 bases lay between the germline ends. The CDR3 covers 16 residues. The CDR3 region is CASSVFRGSGANVLTF. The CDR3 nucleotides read TGTGCCAGTAGTGTGTTCAGGGGCTCGGGGGCCAACGTCCTGACTTTC.

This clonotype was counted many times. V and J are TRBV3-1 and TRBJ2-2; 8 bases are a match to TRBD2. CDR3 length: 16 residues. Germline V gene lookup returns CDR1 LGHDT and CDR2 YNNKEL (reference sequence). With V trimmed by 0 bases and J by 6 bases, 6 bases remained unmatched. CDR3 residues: CASSQERAGGPGELFF. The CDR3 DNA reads TGTGCCAGCAGCCAAGAACGCGCGGGGGGCCCCGGGGAGCTGTTTTTT.

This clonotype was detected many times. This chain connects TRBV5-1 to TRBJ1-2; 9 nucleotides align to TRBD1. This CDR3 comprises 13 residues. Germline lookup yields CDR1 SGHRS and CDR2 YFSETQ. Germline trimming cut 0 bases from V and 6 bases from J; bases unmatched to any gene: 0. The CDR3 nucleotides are TGCGCCAGCAGCTTGGGACAGGGGGATGGCTACACCTTC. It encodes CASSLGQGDGYTF.

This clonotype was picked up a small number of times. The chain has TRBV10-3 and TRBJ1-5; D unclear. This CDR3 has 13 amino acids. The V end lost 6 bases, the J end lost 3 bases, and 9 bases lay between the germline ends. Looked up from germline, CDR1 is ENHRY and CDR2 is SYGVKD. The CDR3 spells CAISRLVNQPQHF. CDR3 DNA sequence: TGTGCCATCAGCAGACTGGTCAATCAGCCCCAGCATTTT.

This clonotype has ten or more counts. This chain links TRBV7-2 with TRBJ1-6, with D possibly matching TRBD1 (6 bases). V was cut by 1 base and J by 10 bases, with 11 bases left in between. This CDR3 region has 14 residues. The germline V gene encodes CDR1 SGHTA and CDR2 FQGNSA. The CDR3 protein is CASSLEQGNSPLHF. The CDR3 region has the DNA TGTGCCAGCAGCTTAGAGCAGGGGAACTCACCCCTCCACTTT.

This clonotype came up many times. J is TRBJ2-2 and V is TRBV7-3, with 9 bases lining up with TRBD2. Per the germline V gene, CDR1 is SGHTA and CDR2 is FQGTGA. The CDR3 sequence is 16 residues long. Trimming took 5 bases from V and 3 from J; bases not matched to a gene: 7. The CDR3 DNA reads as TGTGCCAGCAGCGTGATGACTAGCGGATACACCGGGGAGCTGTTTTTT. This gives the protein CASSVMTSGYTGELFF. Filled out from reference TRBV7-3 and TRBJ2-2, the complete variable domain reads GAGVSQTPSNKVTEKGKYVELRCDPISGHTALYWYRQSLGQGPEFLIYFQGTGAADDSGLPNDRFFAVRPEGSVSTLKIQRTERGDSAVYLCASSVMTSGYTGELFFGEGSRLTVL.

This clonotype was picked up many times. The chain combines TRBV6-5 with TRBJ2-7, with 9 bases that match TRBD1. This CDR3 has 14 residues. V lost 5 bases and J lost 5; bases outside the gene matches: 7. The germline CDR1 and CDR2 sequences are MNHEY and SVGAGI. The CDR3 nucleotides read TGTGCCAGCAGTATCCACAGGGGGCTGGACGAGCAGTACTTC. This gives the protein CASSIHRGLDEQYF.

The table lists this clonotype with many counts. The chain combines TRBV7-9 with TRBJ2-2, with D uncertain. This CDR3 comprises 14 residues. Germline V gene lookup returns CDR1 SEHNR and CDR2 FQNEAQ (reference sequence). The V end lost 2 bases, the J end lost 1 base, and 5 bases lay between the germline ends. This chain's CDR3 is CASSLLKNTGELFF. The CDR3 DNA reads TGTGCCAGCAGCTTACTGAAGAACACCGGGGAGCTGTTTTTT.

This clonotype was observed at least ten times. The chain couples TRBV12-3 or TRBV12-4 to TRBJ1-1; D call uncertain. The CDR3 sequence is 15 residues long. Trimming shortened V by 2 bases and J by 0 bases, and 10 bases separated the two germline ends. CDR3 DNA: TGTGCCAGCAGTTTAAGTCGCAGGATGAACACTGAAGCTTTCTTT. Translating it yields CASSLSRRMNTEAFF.

CDR3 bases: TGTGCCAGCACTCGCCGCAGGGGAATTTCCTACGAGCAGTACTTC. Its protein is CASTRRRGISYEQYF. The chain recombines TRBV9 with TRBJ2-7, with a possible D match to TRBD1 (6 bases). V gave up 6 bases and J gave up 1 base, with 17 bases separating them. Germline lookup yields CDR1 SGDLS and CDR2 YYNGEE. There are 15 residues in the CDR3.

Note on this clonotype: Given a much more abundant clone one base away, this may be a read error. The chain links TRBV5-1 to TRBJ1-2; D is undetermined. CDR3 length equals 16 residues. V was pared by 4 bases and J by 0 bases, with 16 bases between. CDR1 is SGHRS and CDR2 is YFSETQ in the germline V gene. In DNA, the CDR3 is TGCGCCAGCAGCCCCGAGTGGGCAATAGCTAACTATGGCTACACCTTC. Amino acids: CASSPEWAIANYGYTF.

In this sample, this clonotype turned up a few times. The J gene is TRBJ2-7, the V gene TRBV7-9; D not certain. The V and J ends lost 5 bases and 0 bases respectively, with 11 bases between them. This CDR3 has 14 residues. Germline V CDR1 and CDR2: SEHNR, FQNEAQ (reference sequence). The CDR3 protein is CASSRSQISYEQYV. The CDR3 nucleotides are TGTGCCAGCAGCCGCTCACAGATCTCCTACGAGCAGTACGTC.

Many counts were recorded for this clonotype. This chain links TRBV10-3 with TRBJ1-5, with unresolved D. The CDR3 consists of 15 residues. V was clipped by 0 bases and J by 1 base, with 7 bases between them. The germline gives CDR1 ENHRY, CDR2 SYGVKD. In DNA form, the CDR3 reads TGTGCCATCAGTGAGTCAAGAGGAAGCAATCAGCCCCAGCATTTT. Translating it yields CAISESRGSNQPQHF.

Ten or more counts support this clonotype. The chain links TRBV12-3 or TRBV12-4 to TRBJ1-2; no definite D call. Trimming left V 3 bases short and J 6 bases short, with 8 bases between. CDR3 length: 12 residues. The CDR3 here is CASSFGRNGYTF. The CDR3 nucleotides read TGTGCCAGCAGTTTCGGGAGAAATGGCTACACCTTC.

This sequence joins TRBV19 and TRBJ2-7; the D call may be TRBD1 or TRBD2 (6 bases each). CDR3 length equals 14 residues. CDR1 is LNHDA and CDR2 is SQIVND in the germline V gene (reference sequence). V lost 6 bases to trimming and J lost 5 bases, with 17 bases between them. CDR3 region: CASSAGGAPNEQYF. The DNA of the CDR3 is TGTGCCAGTAGCGCCGGGGGCGCCCCGAACGAGCAGTACTTC.

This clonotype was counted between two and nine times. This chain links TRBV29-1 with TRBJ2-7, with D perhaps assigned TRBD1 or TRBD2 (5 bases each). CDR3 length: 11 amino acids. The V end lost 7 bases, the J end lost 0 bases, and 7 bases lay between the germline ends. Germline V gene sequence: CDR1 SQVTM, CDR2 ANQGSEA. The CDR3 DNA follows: TGCAGCGGGGGGAGCTCCTACGAGCAGTACTTC. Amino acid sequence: CSGGSSYEQYF.

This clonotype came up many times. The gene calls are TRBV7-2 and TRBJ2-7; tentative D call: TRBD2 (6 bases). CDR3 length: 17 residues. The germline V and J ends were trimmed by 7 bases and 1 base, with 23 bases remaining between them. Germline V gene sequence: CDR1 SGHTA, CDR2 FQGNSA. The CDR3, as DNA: TGTGCCAGCACCCCTCGAGGAGGGGACCACTATTCCTACGAGCAGTACTTC. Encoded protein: CASTPRGGDHYSYEQYF.

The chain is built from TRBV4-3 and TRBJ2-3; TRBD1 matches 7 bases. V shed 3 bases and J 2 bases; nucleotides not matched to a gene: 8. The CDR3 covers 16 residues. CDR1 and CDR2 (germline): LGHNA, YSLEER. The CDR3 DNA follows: TGCGCCAGCAGCCAGGTTGGACAGGTATTCACAGATACGCAGTATTTT. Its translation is CASSQVGQVFTDTQYF.

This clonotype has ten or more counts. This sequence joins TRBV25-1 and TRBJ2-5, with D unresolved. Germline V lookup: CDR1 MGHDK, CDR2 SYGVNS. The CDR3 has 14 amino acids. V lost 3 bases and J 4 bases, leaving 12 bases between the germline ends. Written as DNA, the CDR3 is TGTGCCAGCAGTGACTACGGTTTTGGAGAGACCCAGTACTTC. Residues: CASSDYGFGETQYF.

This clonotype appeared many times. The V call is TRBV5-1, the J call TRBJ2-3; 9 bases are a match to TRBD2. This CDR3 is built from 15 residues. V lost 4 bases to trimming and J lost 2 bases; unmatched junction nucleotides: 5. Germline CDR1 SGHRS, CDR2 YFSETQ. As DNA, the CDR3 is TGCGCCAGCAGCACCCGGACTAGCGACACAGATACGCAGTATTTT. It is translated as CASSTRTSDTDTQYF.

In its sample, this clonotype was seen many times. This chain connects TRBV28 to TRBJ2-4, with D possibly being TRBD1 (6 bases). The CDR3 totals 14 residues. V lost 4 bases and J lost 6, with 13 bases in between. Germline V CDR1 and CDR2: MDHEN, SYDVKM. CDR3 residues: CASSSGTLGNIQYF. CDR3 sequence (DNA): TGTGCCAGCAGTTCCGGGACACTAGGAAACATTCAGTACTTC.